A selection of T cell receptor beta chains follows, all from one sample in a study of CD8 T cells in Susac syndrome. TCRdb reanalysed the immunoSEQ multiplex PCR reads using MiXCR and keeps one entry per CDR3 protein. The table lists roughly 150,000 distinct CDR3 sequences, 95% to 96% of them singletons. The material sequenced was CD8+ T cells from PBMCs. All receptors derive from a human donor with multiple sclerosis. Each CDR3 is given with its conserved first and last residue. D genes are given only for firm matches.

J gene	D gene	CDR3 length	V gene	CDR3 DNA	CDR3 protein
TRBJ1-2	.	14	TRBV7-2	TGTGCCAGCAGCTTCCGACCCCTGCGGGGTGGCTACACCTTC	CASSFRPLRGGYTF
TRBJ1-2	TRBD1	15	TRBV19	TGTGCCAGTATGAGAAGCAGGGGGCTTGGCTATGGCTACACCTTC	CASMRSRGLGYGYTF
TRBJ2-1	.	16	TRBV27	TGTGCCAGCAGTTTATCAGGAATTTTAGCTGTAGAGGAGCAGTTCTTC	CASSLSGILAVEEQFF
TRBJ2-3	.	15	TRBV20-1	TGCAGTGCTAGAGAACGGCGGGTTCCCACAGATACGCAGTATTTT	CSARERRVPTDTQYF
TRBJ2-7	.	13	TRBV15	TGTGCCACCAGCATTCGAAGCTCCTACGAGCAGTACTTC	CATSIRSSYEQYF
TRBJ2-5	.	15	TRBV7-9	TGTGCCAGCAGCTCTCAGCTGGAGGACCAAGAGACCCAGTACTTC	CASSSQLEDQETQYF
TRBJ1-1	.	12	TRBV20-1	TGCAGTGCCCCAGGGGTCGGGACTGAAGCTTTCTTT	CSAPGVGTEAFF
TRBJ2-1	.	18	TRBV3-1	TGTGCCAGCAGCCTTCCCGTGGGCCCCTCGGCTACCCCCTATGAGCAGTTCTTC	CASSLPVGPSATPYEQFF
TRBJ1-5	.	14	TRBV15	TGTGCCACCAGCAGAGTGCCGGACACTCAGCCCCAGCATTTT	CATSRVPDTQPQHF
TRBJ2-1	.	13	TRBV20-1	TGCAGTGCGCCCACCCCCAGGGACAATGAGCAGTTCTTC	CSAPTPRDNEQFF
TRBJ2-3	.	16	TRBV19	TGTGCCAGTACCACTTCAACCAGGGGACGTAGAGATACGCAGTATTTT	CASTTSTRGRRDTQYF
TRBJ2-1	.	13	TRBV3-1	TGTGCCAGCAGCCACGAGTACATGAATGAGCAGTTCTTC	CASSHEYMNEQFF
TRBJ2-5	.	13	TRBV27	TGTGCCAGCAGTTTAGCGGTGGAGGAGACCCAGTACTTC	CASSLAVEETQYF
TRBJ2-5	.	14	TRBV3-1	TGTGCCAGCAGCCACCAGAGTGGCTTTGAGACCCAGTACTTC	CASSHQSGFETQYF
TRBJ2-1	TRBD1	16	TRBV4-1	TGCGCCAGCAGCCCTCAACGGGACAGGGGCTACAATGAGCAGTTCTTC	CASSPQRDRGYNEQFF
TRBJ2-7	.	14	TRBV7-9	TGTGCCAGCAGCTTAGCGGAGACAGCCTACGAGCAGTACTTC	CASSLAETAYEQYF
TRBJ2-5	TRBD2	15	TRBV5-4	TGTGCCAGCAGCGAAAGGACTAGCTGGTTGGAGACCCAGTACTTC	CASSERTSWLETQYF
TRBJ1-6	.	13	TRBV15	TGTGCCGCGCAAACCACCGAGAATTCACCCCTCCACTTT	CAAQTTENSPLHF